The 8 T cell receptor beta chains in this list originate from one sample, sequenced in a study of cytotoxic CD8 clonotypes in ibrutinib-treated CLL. Sequenced by immunoSEQ multiplex PCR; TCRdb stores in-frame clones only, minus some. The table includes about 300,000 clones, approximately 76% detected once. This specimen was PBMCs, taken at disease progression, from a patient treated with ibrutinib. All receptors derive from a human donor with chronic lymphocytic leukemia.

The chain recombines TRBV9 with TRBJ2-1, with 11 nucleotides matching TRBD2. Trimming cost V 1 base and J 2 bases; bases outside gene matches: 5. Germline values: CDR1 SGDLS, CDR2 YYNGEE. This CDR3 comprises 17 residues. In DNA form, the CDR3 reads TGTGCCAGCAGCGTAATCCCGACTAGCGGGACCTACAATGAGCAGTTCTTC. This gives the protein CASSVIPTSGTYNEQFF.

The V and J genes are TRBV7-9 and TRBJ2-1; a possible D gene is TRBD2 (5 bases). CDR1 is SEHNR, CDR2 FQNEAQ, per germline (reference sequence). Between the trimmed V and J ends, which lost 1 base and 0 bases, there was a span of 13 bases. This CDR3 comprises 17 residues. CDR3 in amino acids: CASSLDLATLSYNEQFF. The DNA for the CDR3 is TGTGCCAGCAGCTTAGATCTAGCCACCCTCTCCTACAATGAGCAGTTCTTC.

The table lists this clone with a few counts. V usage is TRBV9 and J usage is TRBJ2-1, with 10 positions matching TRBD2. Trimming at V came to 1 base and at J to 8 bases, leaving 9 bases not matched to a gene. The CDR3 extends over 16 amino acids. The germline V gene has CDR1 SGDLS and CDR2 YYNGEE. The DNA for the CDR3 is TGTGCCAGCAGCGTATCCAGCGGGGGGGCCGCGTATGAGCAGTTCTTC. The encoded protein is CASSVSSGGAAYEQFF.

The rearrangement joins TRBV2 to TRBJ1-5; 10 nucleotides align to TRBD1. The CDR3 has 17 amino acids. Germline loops: CDR1 SNHLY, CDR2 FYNNEI. V was clipped by 4 bases and J by 9 bases; unmatched bases: 15. The CDR3 DNA reads as TGTGCCAGCAGTGGTCCGGGACAGGGGACGATGGAGAGGCCCCAGCATTTT. Its protein is CASSGPGQGTMERPQHF.

This chain links TRBV5-1 with TRBJ2-5, with 7 positions matching TRBD1. CDR3 length: 16 residues. The V gene's germline CDR1 is SGHRS and CDR2 YFSETQ. J was trimmed by 0 bases and V by 3 bases; bases with no gene match: 8. The CDR3, as DNA: TGCGCCAGCAGCTCAACTAAGACAGGGTACCAAGAGACCCAGTACTTC. Its translation: CASSSTKTGYQETQYF.

This chain links TRBV28 with TRBJ2-4, with a weak D call TRBD1 (6 bases). The CDR3 contains 16 residues. The V and J ends lost 6 bases and 0 bases respectively, with 15 bases between them. Looked up from germline, CDR1 is MDHEN and CDR2 is SYDVKM. DNA for the CDR3: TGTGCCAGCAGCCCACCGGACAGTCTAGCCAAAAACATTCAGTACTTC. The encoded protein is CASSPPDSLAKNIQYF.

CDR3: CASSQDLGMGGMVLYGYTF. In nucleotides, the CDR3 is TGCGCCAGCAGCCAAGATCTTGGGATGGGAGGAATGGTACTCTATGGCTACACCTTC. This chain links TRBV4-3 with TRBJ1-2; D gene ambiguous. V lost 0 bases and J lost 4, with 24 bases in between. The CDR3 contains 19 residues. Germline V gene sequence: CDR1 LGHNA, CDR2 YSLEER.

CDR3 coding DNA: TGCGCCAGCAGCCAATACCCCGTCGGACAGGGGGCGAACGGGGAGCTGTTTTTT. This encodes CASSQYPVGQGANGELFF. The V call is TRBV4-1, the J call TRBJ2-2; TRBD1 matches at 11 bases. The germline CDR1 and CDR2 sequences are MGHRA and YSYEKL. The length of the CDR3 is 18 residues. The ends lost 2 bases at V and 7 bases at J; junction bases unmatched: 12.